The 6 T cell receptor beta chains below all came from one sample that was sequenced in a study of beta chain features in type 1 diabetes. Expressed TCRB transcripts got sequenced, as all isolated RNA was reverse transcribed. Generated by immunoSEQ multiplex PCR, the TCRdb table keeps only in-frame clones and is missing some. Of about 370,000 clones in the sample, about 15% are singletons; the top ten hold roughly 0.017%. The sample comprised naive CD4+ T cells from blood. All receptors derive from a woman between 18 and 29 years old in good health.

This clone has more than one count but fewer than ten. The rearrangement joins TRBV6-1 to TRBJ2-1; D may be TRBD2 (5 bases). The CDR3 extends over 13 amino acids. CDR1 is MNHNS and CDR2 is SASEGT in the germline V gene. Trimming took 2 bases from V and 9 from J, leaving 11 bases between them. CDR3 sequence reads: CASSESRDLEQFF. The CDR3 DNA reads as TGTGCCAGCAGTGAAAGTCGGGATCTTGAGCAGTTCTTC.

There are a few counts of this clone. The gene calls are TRBV6-5 and TRBJ2-3; D might be TRBD2 (6 bases). The V gene's germline CDR1 is MNHEY and CDR2 SVGAGI. Trimming cost V 2 bases and J 0 bases, with 12 bases left between them. CDR3 length equals 16 residues. CDR3 sequence: CASSYLASVSTDTQYF. Here the CDR3 DNA reads TGTGCCAGCAGTTACCTGGCTAGCGTTAGCACAGATACGCAGTATTTT.

The DNA of the CDR3 is TGCAGCGTCGCAACACAGGGTAAAGAGACCCAGTACTTC. Protein: CSVATQGKETQYF. The chain joins TRBV29-1 to TRBJ2-5, with a weak D call TRBD1 (6 bases). CDR1 is SQVTM, CDR2 ANQGSEA, per germline. V shed 6 bases and J shed 3 bases, with 14 bases lying between them. The CDR3 has 13 residues.

The CDR3 is CASSQQQGTGNEQFF. The DNA of the CDR3 is TGTGCCAGCAGCCAACAACAGGGGACGGGCAATGAGCAGTTCTTC. The rearrangement joins TRBV14 to TRBJ2-1, with 7 bases aligning to TRBD1. Per germline, CDR1 SGHDN and CDR2 FVKESK. The CDR3 has 15 amino acids. After removal of 2 bases from V and 6 bases from J, the junction contained 7 bases not matched to a gene.

This clone was observed a few times. The chain joins TRBV5-4 to TRBJ2-7; 9 positions match TRBD2. CDR1 SGHNT and CDR2 YYREEE come from the germline V gene (reference sequence). This CDR3 is built from 15 residues. The V gene end was trimmed by 2 bases and the J gene end by 2 bases; junction bases not matched to a gene: 5. Here the CDR3 DNA reads TGTGCCAGCAGCTTTTCTAGCGGGGACACCTACGAGCAGTACTTC. Protein product: CASSFSSGDTYEQYF.

This clone was observed a few times. The V call is TRBV18, the J call TRBJ2-4; 12 bases match TRBD2. Trimming removed 3 bases from V and 6 bases from J; junction bases left unmatched: 6. The CDR3 contains 16 residues. Germline V lookup: CDR1 KGHSH, CDR2 LQKENI. This CDR3 is CASSPSLAGGRNIQYF. The CDR3 coding sequence is TGTGCCAGCTCACCCTCTCTAGCGGGAGGGCGAAACATTCAGTACTTC. The full variable domain, its missing parts supplied by reference TRBV18 and TRBJ2-4, is NAGVMQNPRHLVRRRGQEARLRCSPMKGHSHVYWYRQLPEEGLKFMVYLQKENIIDESGMPKERFSAEFPKEGPSILRIQQVVRGDSAAYFCASSPSLAGGRNIQYFGAGTRLSVL.